Shown below are 23 T cell receptor beta chains from a single sample sequenced in a study of T cell responses to AZD1222 COVID-19 vaccine. Measured with immunoSEQ multiplex PCR; TCRdb has only the in-frame clones, and not every one. The sample yields some 60,000 clones, approximately 80% seen once. The material sequenced was peripheral blood, taken on day 0 of AZD1222 vaccination. The receptors were gathered from an adult in good health.

The chain joins TRBV28 to TRBJ1-2; 7 bases are shared with TRBD1. Losses at the gene ends were 5 bases for V and 4 bases for J; bases not matched to a gene: 13. Germline V gene lookup returns CDR1 MDHEN and CDR2 SYDVKM. This CDR3 region has 16 residues. CDR3 sequence (DNA): TGTGCCAGCAGTCTCTCCCAGACAGGGTTAAGCTATGGCTACACCTTC. It specifies CASSLSQTGLSYGYTF.

This chain links TRBV4-2 with TRBJ1-3, with D unresolved. The CDR3 is made up of 17 amino acids. Germline V lookup: CDR1 LGHNA, CDR2 YNFKEQ. Trimming took off 9 bases at V and 0 bases at J, with 21 bases between the two ends. The DNA for the CDR3 is TGTGCCAGTACGCTCGGGGTCCGGGCTTCCTCTGGAAACACCATATATTTT. This codes for CASTLGVRASSGNTIYF.

The V gene is TRBV21-1, the J gene TRBJ2-7; the DNA was not compared with TRBD2, the D call given in the table. TRBV21-1 has pseudogene status. The CDR3 covers 12 residues. For the CDR3, the DNA is TGTGCCAGCAGCAAAAGCGAGAGGGAGCAGTACTTC. Protein sequence: CASSKSEREQYF.

This CDR3 reads CASSPDRTAGEQYV. Written as DNA, the CDR3 is TGCGCCAGCAGCCCGGACAGGACAGCGGGCGAGCAGTACGTC. The chain employs TRBV5-1 and TRBJ2-7; perhaps TRBD1 as D (7 bases). The CDR3 loop spans 14 amino acids. Germline V gene sequence: CDR1 SGHRS, CDR2 YFSETQ. Trimming stripped 4 bases from V and 6 bases from J, with 17 bases between.

The CDR3 region has the DNA TGTGCCAGCAGTTACCTAGCGGGAGGTGACATCGGGGAGCTGTTTTTT. Its translation: CASSYLAGGDIGELFF. The J gene is TRBJ2-2, the V gene TRBV6-2 or TRBV6-3, with 11 bases identical to TRBD2. The V gene end was trimmed by 2 bases and the J gene end by 7 bases; junction bases not matched to a gene: 6. This CDR3 is built from 16 residues. The germline gives CDR1 MNHEY, CDR2 SVGEGT.

CDR3 residues: CASSLEAGYPGQYV. The CDR3 region has the DNA TGTGCCAGCAGCTTGGAGGCAGGGTATCCGGGGCAGTACGTC. The genes are TRBV5-6 and TRBJ2-7, with a weak D call TRBD1 (5 bases). The CDR3 runs to 14 residues. CDR1 is SGHDT, CDR2 YYEEEE, per germline. V lost 0 bases, J lost 9 bases, and 16 bases lay in between.

V and J are TRBV27 and TRBJ2-7, with D unresolved. The CDR3 is made up of 16 amino acids. Trimming took off 0 bases at V and 1 base at J, with 13 bases between the two ends. CDR1 is MNHEY, CDR2 SMNVEV, per germline (reference sequence). CDR3 nucleotide sequence: TGTGCCAGCAGTTTATCCGCTGGCTCGACTTCCTACGAGCAGTACTTC. It is translated as CASSLSAGSTSYEQYF.

This chain uses TRBV6-6 with TRBJ2-3; 13 positions agree with TRBD2. The junction had 8 bases not matched to a gene; V was cut back by 6 bases and J by 8 bases. The germline CDR1 and CDR2 sequences are MNHNY and SVGAGI (reference sequence). This CDR3 contains 15 residues. The CDR3 DNA sequence: TGTGCCAGCAGGGCGGGACTAGCGGGAACTATTACGCAGTATTTT. It codes for CASRAGLAGTITQYF.

The chain combines TRBV19 with TRBJ1-1; TRBD1 matches at 10 bases. Germline CDR1 and CDR2: LNHDA and SQIVND (reference sequence). The CDR3 is made up of 14 amino acids. J was trimmed by 1 base and V by 5 bases; bases with no gene match: 1. Here the CDR3 reads CASSDRGRNTEAFF. CDR3 bases: TGTGCCAGTAGTGACAGGGGGCGGAACACTGAAGCTTTCTTT.

V is TRBV24-1 and J is TRBJ2-1; tentatively, D is TRBD2 (6 bases). Germline CDR1 is KGHDR and CDR2 is SFDVKD. The CDR3 loop spans 18 amino acids. V was pared by 3 bases and J by 0 bases, with 17 bases between. The CDR3 protein is CATSDPAGSGSSYNEQFF. The CDR3 bases are TGTGCCACCAGTGATCCCGCCGGTAGCGGTAGCTCCTACAATGAGCAGTTCTTC.

The V and J genes are TRBV3-1 (or the pseudogene TRBV3-2) and TRBJ1-6; D is uncertain. The CDR3 consists of 16 residues. Per germline, CDR1 LGHDT and CDR2 YNNKEL (reference sequence). V lost 4 bases and J 6 bases, leaving 16 bases between the germline ends. This CDR3 is CASSPPNHSGNSPLHF. The CDR3 DNA follows: TGTGCCAGCAGCCCTCCCAACCATAGTGGTAATTCACCCCTCCACTTT.

The rearrangement uses TRBV6-1 and TRBJ1-1, with D possibly being TRBD1 (5 bases). Germline V lookup: CDR1 MNHNS, CDR2 SASEGT. The length of the CDR3 is 12 residues. V was cut by 1 base and J by 7 bases, with 7 bases left in between. CDR3 sequence reads: CASSEGQLEAFF. The CDR3 DNA reads as TGTGCCAGCAGTGAAGGACAGCTTGAAGCTTTCTTT.

The chain carries TRBV19 and TRBJ1-3; D gene unclear. V was pared by 2 bases and J by 0 bases, with 5 bases between. Germline CDR1 is LNHDA and CDR2 is SQIVND (reference sequence). This CDR3 has 14 residues. The CDR3 spells CASSITDSGNTIYF. The CDR3 DNA is TGTGCCAGTAGTATAACGGACTCTGGAAACACCATATATTTT.

The chain has TRBV5-5 and TRBJ2-7; either TRBD1 or TRBD2 may fit D (5 bases each). CDR3 length: 16 residues. With 3 bases removed from V and 3 bases from J, the gap between germline ends came to 19 bases. Looked up from germline, CDR1 is SGHKS and CDR2 is YYEKEE (reference sequence). Here the CDR3 DNA reads TGTGCCAGCAGCTCGGTTGGGACCCTCAACCTCTACGAGCAGTACTTC. This gives the protein CASSSVGTLNLYEQYF.

As regards this clone: Compared with germline, one end of the junction differs, possibly owing to a read error. The chain recombines TRBV11-2 with TRBJ2-3; no definite D call. CDR3 length: 13 residues. From germline, CDR1 is SGHAT and CDR2 FQNNGV. DNA of the CDR3: TGTGCCAGCAGCTCACCCCTCCAATCTCCTCTGTTCTTT. Protein sequence: CASSSPLQSPLFF.

This sequence joins TRBV5-5 and TRBJ1-4; TRBD1 is a possible D gene (6 bases). Between the trimmed V and J ends, which lost 0 bases and 2 bases, there was a span of 8 bases. CDR1 is SGHKS, CDR2 YYEKEE, per germline (reference sequence). The CDR3 runs 15 residues. The CDR3 sequence: CASSLAGVTNEKLFF. Written as DNA, the CDR3 is TGTGCCAGCAGCTTGGCAGGGGTTACTAATGAAAAACTGTTTTTT.

This clone was picked up one time. This sequence joins TRBV5-1 and TRBJ2-2, with 11 positions matching TRBD2. This CDR3 region has 17 residues. Germline CDR1 SGHRS, CDR2 YFSETQ. Unmatched junction bases numbered 5, after V lost 0 bases and J lost 4 bases. In nucleotides, the CDR3 is TGCGCCAGCAGCTTGGATACTAGCGGGAGAAGCACCGGGGAGCTGTTTTTT. It is translated as CASSLDTSGRSTGELFF.

The CDR3 coding sequence is TGTGCCAGCAGCCCTCCGGCAGGGTGGGCCATTCAGTACTTC. Amino acids: CASSPPAGWAIQYF. The chain links TRBV3-1 (or the pseudogene TRBV3-2) to TRBJ2-4; possible D gene TRBD1, 5 bases. This CDR3 contains 14 residues. CDR1 is LGHDT, CDR2 YNNKEL, per germline (reference sequence). V was clipped by 4 bases and J by 9 bases, with 16 bases between them.

The chain employs TRBV9 and TRBJ2-1; no clear D gene. The CDR3 is 18 residues long. Germline CDR1 SGDLS, CDR2 YYNGEE. The germline V and J ends were trimmed by 0 bases and 0 bases, with 16 bases remaining between them. CDR3 sequence (DNA): TGTGCCAGCAGCGTAGATGGTGGGTGGGGTGGCTCCTACAATGAGCAGTTCTTC. It codes for CASSVDGGWGGSYNEQFF.

This rearrangement joins TRBV6-5 to TRBJ2-7, with 9 bases fitting TRBD1. CDR1 is MNHEY, CDR2 SVGAGI, per germline. CDR3 length: 14 residues. J gave up 4 bases and V 6 bases, and 7 bases lay outside the gene matches. CDR3 DNA sequence: TGTGCCAGCAGCCTGGACAGGGGACAATACGAGCAGTACGTC. Residues: CASSLDRGQYEQYV.

The chain carries TRBV9 and TRBJ2-1; 8 bases fit TRBD1. In germline, CDR1 is SGDLS, CDR2 YYNGEE. V shed 4 bases, J shed 8 bases, and the junction held 8 bases outside the gene matches. The CDR3 has 14 amino acids. CDR3 residues: CASSFQQGGDEQFF. The CDR3 bases are TGTGCCAGCAGCTTCCAACAGGGGGGAGATGAGCAGTTCTTC.

J is TRBJ1-2 and V is TRBV28; D is possibly TRBD1 (6 bases). CDR1 MDHEN and CDR2 SYDVKM come from the germline V gene. The ends were cut back, 7 bases at V and 4 bases at J, with 22 bases in the middle. The CDR3 totals 16 residues. CDR3: CASTVSGVPPSYGYTF. The CDR3 bases are TGTGCCAGCACCGTATCAGGGGTGCCCCCATCCTATGGCTACACCTTC.

The chain couples TRBV18 to TRBJ2-4, with 7 bases aligning to TRBD1. V dropped 4 bases and J dropped 8; count of bases not matched to a gene: 11. The CDR3 is 15 amino acids. Germline loops: CDR1 KGHSH, CDR2 LQKENI. CDR3 in amino acids: CASSQETGVAHIQYF. CDR3 nucleotide sequence: TGTGCCAGCTCACAGGAAACAGGGGTGGCTCACATTCAGTACTTC.